This paragraph covers one T cell receptor (beta chain) sequence. This clonotype has a handful of counts. Its antigen remains unidentified. Base qualities are not at hand, and no much larger clone is one base apart. The sample belongs to a study of naive and memory T cell subsets (dated by TCRdb to 2015 to 2018). Notes on the research overall: The study applied an open-source, UMI-based TCR alpha and beta sequencing pipeline to sorted naive and memory peripheral blood T cell subsets. IgG serology results and the functional CMV T cell responses were in complete agreement. RNA was DNase-treated and reverse transcribed with TCR constant-region primers, mostly using SuperScript III. General findings and caveats noted by the study authors: The abundance of TCRs followed a power law with an exponent that differed between naive and memory subsets yet stayed consistent across the three individuals. The repertoire findings for the naive and memory subsets could not be validated against a ground truth, as none was available. Gini index rose and Shannon and inverse Simpson diversity fell from naive through CM, EM and EMRA in both CD4 and CD8 cells. Clonotypes were defined as single alpha or beta chain sequences, not paired alpha/beta receptors. RNA-based TCR counts may be influenced by expression changes linked to T cell activation and differentiation. Naive repertoires, especially CD8, contained a few larger clonotypes, possibly memory cells re-expressing CD45RA. After error correction, over 85% of naive TCR sequences appeared only once, giving much steeper abundance distributions than memory subsets.

From the cysteine through the phenylalanine, the CDR3 covers 11 amino acids. The DNA shown is the 33-base CDR3, in frame from base 1. Reading the germline V gene gives CDR1 KGHSH and CDR2 LQKENI. Trimming costs V 6 bases and J 6 bases, and their ends lie 6 bases apart. Preparation of the library involved UMI-ligation and nested PCR. To cover both TRBC1 and TRBC2, the beta constant-region primer consisted of an equimolar mix of two oligonucleotides. The ligated cDNA went through four rounds of PCR with nested alpha and beta constant-region primers together with the SP2 primer. T4 RNA ligase 1 ligated a single-stranded oligonucleotide carrying the SP2 primer and a 12-nucleotide UMI to the cDNA 3' end. The ligation reaction was incubated at 16°C for about 20-24 hours. PCR2 was typically run as a SYBR Green qPCR and stopped at a predetermined threshold to prevent over-amplification. Agencourt AMPure XP magnetic beads were used for all purifications after the first. Libraries were quantified by Qubit and checked on a TapeStation, where a main peak was expected near 650 bp. Sequencing of the pooled libraries was done on an Illumina MiSeq using v2 2x251 paired-end kits, which typically yielded roughly 0.9-2.2 million reads per sample. Each sample was pooled at 3 to 4.5 nM, and roughly 5-7% PhiX was included to help cluster recognition. Regarding the original processing steps: Decombinator assigned V and J genes to Demultiplexor-processed FASTQ reads by tag matching, allowing a single base-pair mismatch. UMIs were used by Collapsinator to correct both sequencing errors and frequency errors arising from PCR heterogeneity. TCRs were translated and CDR3s were extracted from the conserved cysteine to the FGXG phenylalanine by CDR3Translator, with non-productive sequences being flagged. Repertoires were subsampled to equal numbers of UMI-defined TCRs before Gini, Shannon entropy and inverse Simpson indices were calculated. Within the linear range, a power law was fitted to clonotype abundance distributions using maximum likelihood. On one naive CD8 sample, the pipeline and MIGEC gave similar UMI counts, unique TCR numbers and clonal distributions. In one analysis, naive TCRs that were also found in any memory subset of the same donor were excluded from the naive repertoire. The repertoires were searched for approximately 7,000 CMV-associated CDR3 sequences that had been compiled from VDJdb and a published dataset. The public reads were reprocessed in TCRdb via fastp at Q25 and MiXCR, keeping in-frame beta chains. Every distinct CDR3 protein forms one entry, paired with its most common genes and DNA. The V and J calls come from TCRdb's annotation, not from the publication. The sample table lists about 150,000 distinct CDR3 sequences, roughly 23% of them with a count of one. Clones ranked in the top ten supply around 0.097% of the sample.

From the second PCR step on, the TCR alpha and beta chain libraries were amplified in separate reactions. Donor CMV status was determined by IFNgamma production from CD4+ T cells after overnight stimulation of fresh PBMCs with CMV viral lysate. CD4 T cells were positively selected using Miltenyi beads, after which CD8 T cells were positively selected from the CD4-negative fraction. After staining for CD3, CD4, CD8, CD45RA, CD27 and a live/dead dye, cells were sorted on a BD Aria II into four subsets based on CD45RA and CD27. Blood came from three healthy volunteers, each fractionated into CD4 and CD8 T cells and then into four differentiation subsets. Approximately 130 ml of peripheral blood was drawn per donor, and PBMC were isolated by Ficoll-Paque PLUS density-gradient centrifugation. The sorted cells were lysed in RLT buffer, after which RNA was extracted using a Qiagen RNeasy kit and kept at -80 degrees C.

The receptor comes from a human donor in good health. Sequenced material: naive CD4+ T cells from blood. The cell subset or site label, as the study defines it: naive T cells, CD45RA high CD27+. The sequence joins TRBV18 to TRBJ2-1, with the D gene not confidently named. The CDR3 corresponds to CASSTANEQFF. The nucleotides are TGTGCCAGCTCCACGGCCAATGAGCAGTTCTTC.